The rows below give T cell receptor beta chains drawn from one sample of a study of blood T cell repertoires in COVID-19. The table came from immunoSEQ multiplex PCR; TCRdb's copy has only in-frame clones and leaves some out. The data show about 180,000 clones, around 88% seen once. The sequencing sample was made of peripheral blood. Receptors were obtained from a woman aged 25 to 45 with acute or convalescent COVID-19. Each CDR3 is given with its conserved first and last residue. The D gene is left open where the match is weak. Part of the rows lack a size; the others show once, few, many or a class for expanded clones.

TGTGCCAGCAGCTTAGTTTCTTGGGGCTCACCCCTCCACTTT,CASSLVSWGSPLHF,TRBV7-2,.,TRBJ1-6,.
TGTGCCAGCAGCTCCAGGGGGCGGGTTGGCTACACCTTC,CASSSRGRVGYTF,TRBV7-2,TRBD1,TRBJ1-2,once
TGTGCCAGCAGTTACGGACAGGGGAATTCACCCCTCCACTTT,CASSYGQGNSPLHF,TRBV7-2,TRBD1,TRBJ1-6,.
TGTGCCAGCAGTTTCAGGACAAATGAAAAACTGTTTTTT,CASSFRTNEKLFF,TRBV28,.,TRBJ1-4,.
TGTGCCAGCAGCCCTAGAGTGGGACAGTACGAGCAGTACTTC,CASSPRVGQYEQYF,TRBV11-2,TRBD1,TRBJ2-7,.
TGTGCCAGCAGTGAGGGACTGTCCTACGAGCAGTACTTC,CASSEGLSYEQYF,TRBV6-1,.,TRBJ2-7,.
TGTGCCAGCAGCCAAAACCTAGCGGGAGCCCGCGAGCAGTACTTC,CASSQNLAGAREQYF,TRBV4-2,TRBD2,TRBJ2-7,.
TGTGCCAGCTCTACCCTGGAGACCCAGTACTTC,CASSTLETQYF,TRBV2,.,TRBJ2-5,.
TGTGCCAGCAGTTTAGCGGGAGGTGGTTACGGCACAGATACGCAGTATTTT,CASSLAGGGYGTDTQYF,TRBV28,TRBD2,TRBJ2-3,.
TGTGCCAGCAGCCAACGACAGGGAGTGGGTTATGGCTACACCTTC,CASSQRQGVGYGYTF,TRBV28,TRBD1,TRBJ1-2,.
TGTGCCAGCAGCCAAGAAGCGGGGGCACTCCTCTACGAGCAGTACTTC,CASSQEAGALLYEQYF,TRBV4-2,TRBD2,TRBJ2-7,few